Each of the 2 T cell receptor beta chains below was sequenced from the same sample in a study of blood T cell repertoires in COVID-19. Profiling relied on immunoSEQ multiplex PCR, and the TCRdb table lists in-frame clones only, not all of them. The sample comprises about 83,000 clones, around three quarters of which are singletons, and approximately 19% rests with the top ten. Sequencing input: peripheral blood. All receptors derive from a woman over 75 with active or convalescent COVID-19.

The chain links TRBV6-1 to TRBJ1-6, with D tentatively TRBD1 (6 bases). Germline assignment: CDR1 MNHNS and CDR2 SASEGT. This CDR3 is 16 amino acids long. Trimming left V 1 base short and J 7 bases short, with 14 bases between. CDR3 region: CASSEGIRTANSPLHF. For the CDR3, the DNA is TGTGCCAGCAGTGAAGGTATAAGGACAGCAAATTCACCCCTCCACTTT.

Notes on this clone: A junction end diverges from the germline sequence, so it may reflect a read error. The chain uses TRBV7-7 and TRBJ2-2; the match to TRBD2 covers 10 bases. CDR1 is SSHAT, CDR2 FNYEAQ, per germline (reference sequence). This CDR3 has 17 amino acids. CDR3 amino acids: CASSSAPAGGLTGELFF. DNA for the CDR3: TGTGCTAGCAGCTCCGCCCCAGCGGGGGGGCTCACCGGGGAGCTGTTTTTT.